These T cell receptor beta chains were read from a single sample in a study of OX40 agonist ivuxolimab in advanced cancers. The table came from immunoSEQ multiplex PCR; TCRdb's copy has only in-frame clones and leaves some out. The repertoire holds 96,000 or so clones, around 80% seen once, with around 5.8% in the top ten. Specimen: CD4+ or CD8+ T cells sorted from blood, collected in a trial of the OX40 agonist ivuxolimab. These receptors were collected from an adult with an advanced solid tumor such as melanoma, head and neck, liver or kidney cancer. Each CDR3 is given without its conserved first and last residue. Fields, in order: J gene, D gene, V gene, CDR3 protein. D genes are given only for firm matches.

j_call: TRBJ2-7
d_call: TRBD2
v_call: TRBV7-6
cdr3_aa: ASSPGLAGEGGEQY

j_call: TRBJ2-5
d_call: -
v_call: TRBV7-8
cdr3_aa: ASNPARAPEETQY

j_call: TRBJ1-3
d_call: -
v_call: TRBV15
cdr3_aa: ATSRASGENTIY

j_call: TRBJ1-1
d_call: -
v_call: TRBV30
cdr3_aa: AWTNSNTEAF

j_call: TRBJ2-7
d_call: TRBD2
v_call: TRBV11-2
cdr3_aa: ASSSIRGLSSGGAYEQY

j_call: TRBJ2-7
d_call: TRBD2
v_call: TRBV6-5
cdr3_aa: ASRAGGTGEVEQY

j_call: TRBJ2-3
d_call: -
v_call: TRBV18
cdr3_aa: ASSHGGPQLDTQY

j_call: TRBJ2-3
d_call: -
v_call: TRBV9
cdr3_aa: ASSGASTSTDTQY

j_call: TRBJ1-2
d_call: -
v_call: TRBV2
cdr3_aa: ASRPDGDGGYT

j_call: TRBJ1-4
d_call: -
v_call: TRBV6-6
cdr3_aa: ASSPPQGNNEKLF

j_call: TRBJ2-3
d_call: TRBD2
v_call: TRBV9
cdr3_aa: ASSPARAGVADTQY

j_call: TRBJ2-4
d_call: -
v_call: TRBV11-3
cdr3_aa: ASSLGEKLAKNIQY

j_call: TRBJ1-2
d_call: -
v_call: TRBV7-9
cdr3_aa: ASSLGQGSYGYT

j_call: TRBJ2-7
d_call: -
v_call: TRBV5-8
cdr3_aa: ASSLGALSYEQY

j_call: TRBJ2-3
d_call: -
v_call: TRBV15
cdr3_aa: ATSRDRSWADTQY

j_call: TRBJ1-3
d_call: TRBD1
v_call: TRBV27
cdr3_aa: ASSLRQGGNTIY

j_call: TRBJ2-7
d_call: TRBD2
v_call: TRBV6-5
cdr3_aa: ASGPGLAGGYEQY

j_call: TRBJ2-1
d_call: -
v_call: TRBV7-2
cdr3_aa: ASSFEVANEQF

j_call: TRBJ2-3
d_call: -
v_call: TRBV5-1
cdr3_aa: ASTIRGPSTDTQY

j_call: TRBJ2-4
d_call: TRBD1
v_call: TRBV7-2
cdr3_aa: ASSSEGTGVKNIQY

j_call: TRBJ1-1
d_call: -
v_call: TRBV10-3
cdr3_aa: AITSGLNTEAF

j_call: TRBJ1-2
d_call: -
v_call: TRBV4-2
cdr3_aa: ASSPSGGSYGYT

j_call: TRBJ2-7
d_call: -
v_call: TRBV5-1
cdr3_aa: ASSLGWSDEQY

j_call: TRBJ2-1
d_call: -
v_call: TRBV5-8
cdr3_aa: ASSSWAGRGHNEQF

j_call: TRBJ2-2
d_call: -
v_call: TRBV5-1
cdr3_aa: ASSLARAGNTGELF

j_call: TRBJ1-3
d_call: -
v_call: TRBV5-6
cdr3_aa: ASSLGDNSGNTIY

j_call: TRBJ2-7
d_call: -
v_call: TRBV19
cdr3_aa: ASKRVQGSGEQY

j_call: TRBJ2-7
d_call: -
v_call: TRBV6-5
cdr3_aa: ASSIPDYSGEQY

j_call: TRBJ2-2
d_call: TRBD2
v_call: TRBV4-1
cdr3_aa: ASSQERLAGGANTGELF

j_call: TRBJ2-3
d_call: -
v_call: TRBV6-1
cdr3_aa: ASSGQGGTDTQY

j_call: TRBJ1-5
d_call: -
v_call: TRBV21-1
cdr3_aa: ASPQRGNQPQH

j_call: TRBJ2-5
d_call: -
v_call: TRBV9
cdr3_aa: ASSVAARRQGETQY

j_call: TRBJ1-3
d_call: -
v_call: TRBV12-5
cdr3_aa: ASGLAHKAPYSGNTIY

j_call: TRBJ1-4
d_call: -
v_call: TRBV27
cdr3_aa: ASSSQGREKLF

j_call: TRBJ2-1
d_call: -
v_call: TRBV30
cdr3_aa: AWSTFRRRGNEQF

j_call: TRBJ1-2
d_call: -
v_call: TRBV14
cdr3_aa: ASSQEQYGYT

j_call: TRBJ2-7
d_call: -
v_call: TRBV7-3
cdr3_aa: ASSKGAGTYEQY

j_call: TRBJ2-7
d_call: -
v_call: TRBV12-5
cdr3_aa: ASGAQGTRYEQY

j_call: TRBJ1-3
d_call: -
v_call: TRBV29-1
cdr3_aa: SASTAGNTIY

j_call: TRBJ1-1
d_call: TRBD1
v_call: TRBV19
cdr3_aa: ASSTRQGRNTEAF

j_call: TRBJ1-4
d_call: -
v_call: TRBV19
cdr3_aa: ASSMGREKLF